What follows are 25 T cell receptor beta chains derived from one specimen sequenced in a study of beta chain features in type 1 diabetes. Every isolated RNA sample was fully reverse transcribed, so sequencing captured expressed TCRB transcripts. The method was immunoSEQ multiplex PCR; TCRdb's version includes in-frame clones alone and lacks a portion of them. Among hundreds of thousands of clones listed, approximately 12% were seen once. Specimen: naive CD4+ T cells from blood. The origin of the receptors is a man between 18 and 29 years old in good health.

The chain employs TRBV11-2 and TRBJ2-2; 8 nucleotides agree with TRBD1. J lost 3 bases, V lost 5 bases, and 2 bases had no gene match. Germline CDR1 and CDR2: SGHAT and FQNNGV. The CDR3 runs 14 residues. In DNA, the CDR3 is TGTGCCAGCAGCCGACAGGGGCACACCGGGGAGCTGTTTTTT. This translates into CASSRQGHTGELFF.

V usage is TRBV30 and J usage is TRBJ1-2, with D possibly being TRBD1 (5 bases). Trimming removed 8 bases at V and 5 bases at J, with 15 bases between. This CDR3 contains 12 residues. The V gene's germline CDR1 is GTSNPN and CDR2 SVGIG (reference sequence). The DNA of the CDR3 is TGTGCCGGAAAACAGGTGGAGTATGGCTACACCTTC. This translates into CAGKQVEYGYTF.

V usage is TRBV18 and J usage is TRBJ2-5; 8 nucleotides match TRBD1. The V gene's germline CDR1 is KGHSH and CDR2 LQKENI. The CDR3 runs to 15 residues. With 4 bases clipped from V and 1 base from J, the junction kept 5 bases outside the gene matches. CDR3 residues: CASSLATGGQETQYF. The CDR3 DNA is TGTGCCAGCTCACTTGCAACAGGGGGCCAAGAGACCCAGTACTTC.

This clone was seen only a few times. This chain uses TRBV28 with TRBJ2-7; weak D call: TRBD1 (6 bases). From germline, CDR1 is MDHEN and CDR2 SYDVKM. Trimming shortened V by 6 bases and J by 3 bases, and 18 bases separated the two germline ends. The CDR3 runs to 15 residues. CDR3: CASSSNRVTSYEQYF. The CDR3 DNA is TGTGCCAGCAGCTCTAACAGGGTGACCAGCTACGAGCAGTACTTC.

The DNA of the CDR3 is TGTGCCAGCTCACCATTTCAGGGCGATTATAGCAATCAGCCCCAGCATTTT. It is translated as CASSPFQGDYSNQPQHF. The V and J genes are TRBV18 and TRBJ1-5; TRBD1 might be the D (5 bases). The ends were cut back, 2 bases at V and 0 bases at J, with 14 bases in the middle. The germline gives CDR1 KGHSH, CDR2 LQKENI. This CDR3 is built from 17 residues.

This clone was seen a handful of times. The chain recombines TRBV7-2 with TRBJ2-6, with unresolved D. With 5 bases removed from V and 0 bases from J, the gap between germline ends came to 11 bases. CDR1 is SGHTA and CDR2 is FQGNSA in the germline V gene. This CDR3 is built from 16 residues. The CDR3 nucleotides are TGTGCCAGCAGCCCGCGACTGAGCTCTGGGGCCAACGTCCTGACTTTC. Translation: CASSPRLSSGANVLTF.

This clone was picked up a small number of times. The chain combines TRBV11-3 with TRBJ2-1, with D possibly TRBD2 on 5 matching bases. Deletions cut 5 bases from V and 8 bases from J, with 13 bases between. The CDR3 consists of 13 residues. CDR1 SGHNT and CDR2 YENEEA come from the germline V gene. DNA for the CDR3: TGTGCCAGCAGCACCGAGCGGCGGGATGAGCAGTTCTTC. The encoded protein is CASSTERRDEQFF.

Regarding this clone: The same CDR3 can be traced to other DNA sequences in this sample. The V gene is TRBV7-9, the J gene TRBJ1-1, with D possibly being TRBD1 (5 bases). There are 13 residues in the CDR3. The ends were cut back, 2 bases at V and 4 bases at J, with 8 bases in the middle. Germline values: CDR1 SEHNR, CDR2 FQNEAQ (reference sequence). The CDR3 sequence is CASSLQGSTEAFF. The CDR3 DNA reads TGTGCCAGCAGCTTACAGGGCTCCACTGAAGCTTTCTTT.

In nucleotides, the CDR3 is TGTGCCAGCAGCTTAATCTCGGTTAGCAGGGCACAAGAGACCCAGTACTTC. The encoded protein is CASSLISVSRAQETQYF. The rearrangement joins TRBV7-3 to TRBJ2-5; tentative D call: TRBD1 (5 bases). The V end lost 1 base, the J end lost 2 bases, and 17 bases lay between the germline ends. The germline V gene has CDR1 SGHTA and CDR2 FQGTGA. The length of the CDR3 is 17 residues.

The rearrangement links TRBV6-6 to TRBJ1-1; TRBD1 might be the D (6 bases). Trimming removed 7 bases at V and 5 bases at J, with 20 bases between. The CDR3 runs 15 residues. In germline, CDR1 is MNHNY, CDR2 SVGAGI (reference sequence). This chain's CDR3 is CASTNGGYRATEAFF. The CDR3 nucleotides read TGTGCCAGCACCAACGGCGGCTACAGGGCTACTGAAGCTTTCTTT.

V gene TRBV28 combines with J gene TRBJ2-7, with a possible D match to TRBD2 (5 bases). This CDR3 is built from 14 residues. The germline gives CDR1 MDHEN, CDR2 SYDVKM. Trimming left V 3 bases short and J 2 bases short, with 11 bases between. Here the CDR3 reads CASSFWAGTYEQYF. CDR3 DNA sequence: TGTGCCAGCAGTTTTTGGGCCGGGACCTACGAGCAGTACTTC.

This clone came up once. V usage is TRBV5-1 and J usage is TRBJ2-3; D not resolved. The CDR3 is 16 amino acids. The germline V gene has CDR1 SGHRS and CDR2 YFSETQ. V gave up 0 bases and J gave up 0 bases, with 11 bases separating them. CDR3 loop: CASSLEADASTDTQYF. DNA for the CDR3: TGCGCCAGCAGCTTGGAGGCGGATGCTAGCACAGATACGCAGTATTTT.

The rearrangement links TRBV29-1 to TRBJ1-3; a possible D gene is TRBD1 (6 bases). CDR3 length equals 13 residues. The V gene's germline CDR1 is SQVTM and CDR2 ANQGSEA. Between the trimmed V and J ends, which lost 3 bases and 8 bases, there was a span of 14 bases. The chain's CDR3 is CSVETGTPDTIYF. The CDR3 coding sequence is TGCAGCGTTGAGACCGGGACACCAGACACCATATATTTT. Complete variable domain (other parts from reference TRBV29-1 and TRBJ1-3): SAVISQKPSRDICQRGTSLTIQCQVDSQVTMMFWYRQQPGQSLTLIATANQGSEATYESGFVIDKFPISRPNLTFSTLTVSNMSPEDSSIYLCSVETGTPDTIYFGEGSWLTVV.

This clone was seen only a few times. The gene calls are TRBV7-3 and TRBJ2-1, with D maybe TRBD1 (6 bases). Trimming shortened V by 5 bases and J by 2 bases, and 16 bases separated the two germline ends. CDR1 is SGHTA and CDR2 is FQGTGA in the germline V gene. The CDR3 length is 16 residues. CDR3 loop: CASSQFRGQAYNEQFF. Written as DNA, the CDR3 is TGTGCCAGCAGCCAATTTAGGGGACAAGCCTACAATGAGCAGTTCTTC.

This clone was seen once. The V call is TRBV19, the J call TRBJ2-1, with 11 positions matching TRBD2. Looked up from germline, CDR1 is LNHDA and CDR2 is SQIVND (reference sequence). The CDR3 runs to 15 residues. The J segment lost 2 bases and the V segment lost 7 bases, leaving 4 bases of the junction unmatched. The CDR3 bases are TGTGCCAGTAACCCACTAGCGGGGGCCTACAATGAGCAGTTCTTC. Its translation is CASNPLAGAYNEQFF.

This clone showed up just a few times. Relative to the germline gene, one junction end is altered; a read error may explain this. This sequence joins TRBV7-7 and TRBJ2-3, with TRBD2 identical over 12 bases. This CDR3 region has 16 residues. Germline V gene sequence: CDR1 SSHAT, CDR2 FNYEAQ (reference sequence). DNA for the CDR3: TGTGCTAGCAGCCCCGGACTAGCGGGGACCACAGATACGCAGTATTTT. The encoded protein is CASSPGLAGTTDTQYF.

This clone was recorded a few times. This chain uses TRBV11-2 with TRBJ1-5; the match to TRBD1 covers 10 bases. The length of the CDR3 is 15 residues. After removal of 5 bases from V and 13 bases from J, the junction contained 14 bases not matched to a gene. Germline V CDR1 and CDR2: SGHAT, FQNNGV. The CDR3 bases are TGTGCCAGCAGCCTTAGGGGACAGGGGCCCGATCCTCAGCATTTT. This gives the protein CASSLRGQGPDPQHF.

V usage is TRBV14 and J usage is TRBJ1-2; D is perhaps TRBD1 (5 bases). The CDR3 consists of 12 residues. Per the germline V gene, CDR1 is SGHDN and CDR2 is FVKESK. V was clipped by 8 bases and J by 4 bases, with 11 bases between them. CDR3 DNA sequence: TGTGCCAGCGACCGACAGAGCTATGGCTACACCTTC. Its protein is CASDRQSYGYTF.

The table lists this clone with a few counts. The rearrangement uses TRBV5-4 and TRBJ1-2; D ambiguous. The CDR3 is made up of 13 amino acids. From germline, CDR1 is SGHNT and CDR2 YYREEE (reference sequence). With 6 bases removed from V and 3 bases from J, the gap between germline ends came to 12 bases. CDR3: CASTRLTDYGYTF. For the CDR3, the DNA is TGTGCCAGCACGAGGCTTACTGACTATGGCTACACCTTC.

The chain is built from TRBV27 and TRBJ2-7, with 8 bases that match TRBD2. This CDR3 spans 14 amino acids. J gave up 7 bases and V 0 bases, and 5 bases lay outside the gene matches. The germline CDR1 and CDR2 sequences are MNHEY and SMNVEV (reference sequence). The CDR3 sequence: CASSLSSGIGEQYF. DNA for the CDR3: TGTGCCAGCAGTTTATCTAGCGGGATCGGAGAGCAGTACTTC.

The chain couples TRBV27 to TRBJ2-7, with D hard to call. V lost 3 bases and J 7 bases, leaving 13 bases between the germline ends. CDR1 and CDR2 from the germline V gene are MNHEY and SMNVEV (reference sequence). The CDR3 covers 13 residues. The CDR3 region has the DNA TGTGCCAGCAGTTTGGTCGGAGAGAAGGAGCAGTACTTC. Protein product: CASSLVGEKEQYF.

The chain has TRBV7-2 and TRBJ1-2; unclear D gene. V was shortened by 6 bases and J by 0 bases, with 11 bases between the two germline ends. Germline V gene data show CDR1 as SGHTA and CDR2 as FQGNSA. This CDR3 is built from 14 residues. The CDR3 DNA follows: TGTGCCAGCAGTCACCCTGGCCCTAACTATGGCTACACCTTC. Protein sequence: CASSHPGPNYGYTF.

This clone was detected only a few times. J is TRBJ2-3 and V is TRBV30, with D hard to call. The germline V gene has CDR1 GTSNPN and CDR2 SVGIG (reference sequence). The CDR3 has 12 amino acids. Trimming cost V 0 bases and J 5 bases, with 6 bases left between them. The CDR3 loop reads CAWSVFRDTQYF. Here the CDR3 DNA reads TGTGCCTGGAGTGTGTTTCGAGATACGCAGTATTTT.

The chain has TRBV14 and TRBJ2-7; D ambiguous. V lost 3 bases, J lost 4 bases, and 10 bases lay in between. The CDR3 has 13 residues. The V gene's germline CDR1 is SGHDN and CDR2 FVKESK. The CDR3 DNA is TGTGCCAGCAGCCAGAGCTTCCCATACGAGCAGTACTTC. Protein sequence: CASSQSFPYEQYF.

This clone was picked up a small number of times. V gene TRBV7-2 combines with J gene TRBJ2-7; 10 bases align to TRBD1. This CDR3 contains 17 residues. CDR1 SGHTA and CDR2 FQGNSA come from the germline V gene. Trimming at V came to 8 bases and at J to 5 bases, leaving 18 bases not matched to a gene. The CDR3 bases are TGTGCCAGCCGCCCGATTGGAGGTGGGACAGGGGTCCACGAGCAGTACTTC. Translated: CASRPIGGGTGVHEQYF.